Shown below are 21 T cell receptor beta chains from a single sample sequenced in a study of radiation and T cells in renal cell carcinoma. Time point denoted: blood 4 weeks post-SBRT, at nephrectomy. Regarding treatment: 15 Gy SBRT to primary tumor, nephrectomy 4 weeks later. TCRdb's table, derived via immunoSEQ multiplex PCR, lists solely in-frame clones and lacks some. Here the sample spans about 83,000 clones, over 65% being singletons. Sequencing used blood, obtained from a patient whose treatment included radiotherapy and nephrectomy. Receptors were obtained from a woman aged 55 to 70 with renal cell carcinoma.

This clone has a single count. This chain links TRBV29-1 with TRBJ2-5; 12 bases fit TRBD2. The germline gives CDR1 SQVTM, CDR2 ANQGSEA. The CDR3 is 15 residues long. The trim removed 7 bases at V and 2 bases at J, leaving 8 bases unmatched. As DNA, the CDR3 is TGCAGCGCGGGACTAGCGGGCGTACAACAAGAGACCCAGTACTTC. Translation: CSAGLAGVQQETQYF.

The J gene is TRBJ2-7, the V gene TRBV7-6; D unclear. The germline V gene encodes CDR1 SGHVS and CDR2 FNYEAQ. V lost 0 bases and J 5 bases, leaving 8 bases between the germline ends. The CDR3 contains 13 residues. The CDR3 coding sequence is TGTGCCAGCAGCTTAGCGGGCAGAAACGAGCAGTACTTC. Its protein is CASSLAGRNEQYF.

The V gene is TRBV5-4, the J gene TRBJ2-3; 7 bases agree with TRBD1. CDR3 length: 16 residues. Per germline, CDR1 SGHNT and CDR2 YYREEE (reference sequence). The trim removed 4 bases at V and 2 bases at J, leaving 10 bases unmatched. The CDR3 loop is CASSDYRGRSTDTQYF. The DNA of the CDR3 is TGTGCCAGCAGCGATTACAGGGGCCGCTCCACAGATACGCAGTATTTT.

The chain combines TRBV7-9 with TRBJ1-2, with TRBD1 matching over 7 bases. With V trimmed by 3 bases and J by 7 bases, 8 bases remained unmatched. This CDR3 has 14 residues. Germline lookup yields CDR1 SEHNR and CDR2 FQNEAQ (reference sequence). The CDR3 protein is CASSFNQGGGGYTF. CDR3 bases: TGTGCCAGCAGCTTCAATCAGGGGGGCGGTGGCTACACCTTC.

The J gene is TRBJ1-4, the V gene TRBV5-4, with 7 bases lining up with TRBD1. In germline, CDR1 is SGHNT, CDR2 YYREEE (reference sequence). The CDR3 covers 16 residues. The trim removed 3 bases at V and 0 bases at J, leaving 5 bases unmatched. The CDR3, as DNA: TGTGCCAGCAGCTCCCAAACAGGGGCAACTAATGAAAAACTGTTTTTT. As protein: CASSSQTGATNEKLFF.

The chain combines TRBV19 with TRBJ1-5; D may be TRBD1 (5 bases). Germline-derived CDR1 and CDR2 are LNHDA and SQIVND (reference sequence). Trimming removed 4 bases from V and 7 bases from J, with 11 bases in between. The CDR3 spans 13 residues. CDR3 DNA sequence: TGTGCCAGTAGTACCCAGAGGGACCAGCCCCAGCATTTT. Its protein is CASSTQRDQPQHF.

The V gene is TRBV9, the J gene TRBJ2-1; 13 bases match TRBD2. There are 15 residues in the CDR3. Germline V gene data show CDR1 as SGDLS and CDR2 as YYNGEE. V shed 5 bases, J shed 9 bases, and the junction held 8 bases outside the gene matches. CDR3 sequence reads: CASREGTSGATEQFF. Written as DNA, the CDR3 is TGTGCCAGCAGAGAGGGGACTAGCGGGGCCACTGAGCAGTTCTTC. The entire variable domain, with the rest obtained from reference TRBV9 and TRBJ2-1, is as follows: DSGVTQTPKHLITATGQRVTLRCSPRSGDLSVYWYQQSLDQGLQFLIQYYNGEERAKGNILERFSAQQFPDLHSELNLSSLELGDSALYFCASREGTSGATEQFFGPGTRLTVL.

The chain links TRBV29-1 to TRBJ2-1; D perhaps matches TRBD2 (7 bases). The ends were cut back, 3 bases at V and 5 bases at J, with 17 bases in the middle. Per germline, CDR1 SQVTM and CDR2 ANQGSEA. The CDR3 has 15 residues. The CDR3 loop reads CSVDDPAGANNEQFF. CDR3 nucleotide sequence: TGCAGCGTTGACGATCCGGCGGGGGCCAACAATGAGCAGTTCTTC.

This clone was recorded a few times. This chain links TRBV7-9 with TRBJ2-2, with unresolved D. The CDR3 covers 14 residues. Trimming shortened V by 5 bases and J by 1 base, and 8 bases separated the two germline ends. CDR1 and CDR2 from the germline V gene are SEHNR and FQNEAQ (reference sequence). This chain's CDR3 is CASSVGRNTGELFF. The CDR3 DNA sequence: TGTGCCAGCAGCGTAGGACGGAACACCGGGGAGCTGTTTTTT.

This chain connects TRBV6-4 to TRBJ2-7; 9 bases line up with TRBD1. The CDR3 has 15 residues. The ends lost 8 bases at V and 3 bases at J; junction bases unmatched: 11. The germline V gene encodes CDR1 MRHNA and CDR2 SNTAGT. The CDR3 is CASSFPGQGHYEQYF. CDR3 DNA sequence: TGTGCCAGCTCATTTCCGGGACAGGGTCACTACGAGCAGTACTTC.

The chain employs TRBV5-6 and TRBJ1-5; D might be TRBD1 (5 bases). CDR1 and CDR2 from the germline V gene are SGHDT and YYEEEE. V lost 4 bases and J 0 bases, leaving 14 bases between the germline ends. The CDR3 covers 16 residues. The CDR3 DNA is TGTGCCAGCAGCAGTAGACAGCACTATAGCAATCAGCCCCAGCATTTT. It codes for CASSSRQHYSNQPQHF. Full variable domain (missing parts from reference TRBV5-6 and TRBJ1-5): DAGVTQSPTHLIKTRGQQVTLRCSPKSGHDTVSWYQQALGQGPQFIFQYYEEEERQRGNFPDRFSGHQFPNYSSELNVNALLLGDSALYLCASSSRQHYSNQPQHFGDGTRLSIL.

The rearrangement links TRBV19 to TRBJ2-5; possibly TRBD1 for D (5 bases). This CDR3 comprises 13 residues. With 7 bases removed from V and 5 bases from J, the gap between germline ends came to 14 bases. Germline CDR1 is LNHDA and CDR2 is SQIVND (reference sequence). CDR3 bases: TGTGCCAGTACCGCTTGGGGCTCCGAGACCCAGTACTTC. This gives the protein CASTAWGSETQYF.

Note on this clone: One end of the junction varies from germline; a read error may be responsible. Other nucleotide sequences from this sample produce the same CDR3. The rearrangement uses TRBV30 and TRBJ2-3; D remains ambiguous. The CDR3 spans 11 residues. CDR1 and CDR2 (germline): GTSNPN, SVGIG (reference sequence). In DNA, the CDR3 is TGCGCCTGGAGTACAGTGGATACGCAGTATTTT. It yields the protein CAWSTVDTQYF.

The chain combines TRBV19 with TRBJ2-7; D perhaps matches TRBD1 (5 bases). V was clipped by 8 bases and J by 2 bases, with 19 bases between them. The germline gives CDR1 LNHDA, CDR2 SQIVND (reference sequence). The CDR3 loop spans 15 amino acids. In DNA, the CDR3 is TGTGCCAGTGGGGATGCAGGGCGCCCCCCCTACGAGCAGTACTTC. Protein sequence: CASGDAGRPPYEQYF.

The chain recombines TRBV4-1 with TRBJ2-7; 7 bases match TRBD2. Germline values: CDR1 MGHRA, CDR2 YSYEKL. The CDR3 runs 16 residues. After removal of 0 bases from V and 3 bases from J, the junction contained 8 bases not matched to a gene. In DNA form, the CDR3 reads TGCGCCAGCAGCCAAGATCTGGGAGGGAGAGGCTACGAGCAGTACTTC. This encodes CASSQDLGGRGYEQYF.

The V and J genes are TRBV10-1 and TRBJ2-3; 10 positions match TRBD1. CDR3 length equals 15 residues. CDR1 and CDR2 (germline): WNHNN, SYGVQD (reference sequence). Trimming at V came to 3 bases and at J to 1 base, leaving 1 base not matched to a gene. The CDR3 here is CASSEGTGGTDTQYF. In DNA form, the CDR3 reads TGCGCCAGCAGTGAAGGGACAGGGGGCACAGATACGCAGTATTTT.

Written as DNA, the CDR3 is TGTGCCAGTAGTGTTTTGACACCAAGCAATCAGCCCCAGCATTTT. Its translation: CASSVLTPSNQPQHF. V gene TRBV19 combines with J gene TRBJ1-5; no firm D call. The V end lost 5 bases, the J end lost 1 base, and 12 bases lay between the germline ends. The CDR3 extends over 15 amino acids. Germline CDR1 reads LNHDA; CDR2 reads SQIVND (reference sequence).

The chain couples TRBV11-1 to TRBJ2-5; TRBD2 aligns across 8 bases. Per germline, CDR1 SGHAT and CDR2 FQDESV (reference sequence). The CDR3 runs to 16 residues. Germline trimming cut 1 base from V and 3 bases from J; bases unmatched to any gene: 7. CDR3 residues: CASSLGATSAEETQYF. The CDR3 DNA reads TGTGCCAGCAGCTTAGGAGCGACTAGCGCGGAAGAGACCCAGTACTTC.

CDR3 protein: CASSQDKGGNTGELFF. CDR3 DNA sequence: TGCGCCAGCAGCCAAGATAAGGGAGGGAACACCGGGGAGCTGTTTTTT. The rearrangement links TRBV4-3 to TRBJ2-2; weak D call: TRBD2 (6 bases). The length of the CDR3 is 16 residues. Trimming shortened V by 0 bases and J by 1 base, and 9 bases separated the two germline ends. CDR1 LGHNA and CDR2 YSLEER come from the germline V gene.

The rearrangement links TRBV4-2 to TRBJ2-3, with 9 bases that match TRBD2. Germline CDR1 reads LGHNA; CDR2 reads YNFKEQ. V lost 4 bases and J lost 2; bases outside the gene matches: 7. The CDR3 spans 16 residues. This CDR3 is CASSPYQRGDTDTQYF. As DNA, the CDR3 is TGTGCCAGCAGCCCGTACCAGCGGGGGGACACAGATACGCAGTATTTT.

The CDR3 DNA reads as TGTGCCAGCAGGCCCCTGGGACTAGCGGTCAGCTACGAGCAGTACTTC. Protein sequence: CASRPLGLAVSYEQYF. This chain links TRBV2 with TRBJ2-7; 11 bases are a match to TRBD2. CDR1 and CDR2 from the germline V gene are SNHLY and FYNNEI. V lost 6 bases to trimming and J lost 3 bases; unmatched junction nucleotides: 10. The CDR3 spans 16 residues.